The sequence of this T cell receptor (beta chain) was determined in a study of Graves' ophthalmopathy and Graves' hyperthyroidism. Points from the study as a whole: Most thyroid clonotypes expanded beyond 0.001 frequency were also found in blood. Ophthalmopathy cases were distinguished from stable hyperthyroidism by a 13-signature model, reaching over 85% sensitivity and over 80% specificity.

This clonotype was detected ten times or more. Its matching antigen is unknown. Looked up from germline, CDR1 is MNHNY and CDR2 is SVGAGI (reference sequence). J gave up 4 bases and V 6 bases, and 10 bases lay outside the gene matches. The CDR3 has 15 amino acids. Active ophthalmopathy (CAS at least 3, NOSPECS at least 4), lasting under 3 months. Certain patients, namely those with other autoimmune diseases, uncontrolled infections, pregnancy or lactation, were excluded. The authors amplified TCR beta CDR3 regions from RNA transcripts. HTBI-primed first-round RT-PCR preceded second-round multiplex PCR. TCRdb used MiXCR to reprocess the multiplex PCR reads, holding one entry per CDR3 protein. The sample lists about 240,000 distinct CDR3 sequences; less than 55% were seen once.

This TCR was sampled from an adult man with Graves' ophthalmopathy. Material: peripheral blood. The chain links TRBV6-6 to TRBJ1-2; 8 nucleotides match TRBD1. This CDR3 reads CASRRGQGQGYGYTF. CDR3 in DNA: TGTGCCAGCAGGCGCGGACAAGGACAGGGCTATGGCTACACCTTC.